The T cell receptor (beta chain) under discussion was sequenced for a study of blood T cell repertoires in COVID-19. Across the study: From T cells, B-cell-depleted T cells, or PBMCs came the material, which was cDNA or gDNA.

The V gene lost 3 bases and the J gene lost 6 bases, with 7 bases spanning the gap. CDR1 and CDR2 (germline): SGHRS, YFSETQ. The CDR3 has 12 amino acids. Those enrolled in Seattle joined during active infection and were followed longitudinally afterward. Authors' processing steps: Reference gene primer amplification gave estimated nucleated cell counts. Clones were read by immunoSEQ multiplex PCR, and TCRdb kept only the in-frame ones, dropping some. V, J and clone size are those of that table, while D and trimming were read from the DNA. The table has 30,000 to 40,000 clones, 80% to 85% seen once. The chain recombines TRBV5-1 with TRBJ2-1, with no clear D. The TCR sequence derives from a man between 60 and 70 years old with COVID-19, enrolled during active disease. The material sequenced was peripheral blood. The CDR3 DNA follows: TGCGCCAGCAGCTCCCCCGGCAATGAGCAGTTCTTC. It encodes CASSSPGNEQFF.